This TCR beta chain is drawn from a study of blood T cell repertoires in COVID-19. At the level of the study: The analysed material was cDNA or gDNA that came from T cells, B-cell-depleted T cells, or PBMCs.

This CDR3 comprises 15 residues. Per the germline V gene, CDR1 is LNHNV and CDR2 is YYDKDF (reference sequence). With V trimmed by 3 bases and J by 4 bases, 6 bases remained unmatched. Under the authors' procedure: Reference gene primer amplification yielded estimated nucleated cell counts. The method was immunoSEQ multiplex PCR; TCRdb's version includes in-frame clones alone and lacks a portion of them. From that table come the V and J calls and clone size; the DNA was used to work out D and trimming. Of tens of thousands of clones in the sample, roughly 81% were seen once. The receptor's source is a human donor in a cohort sampled during active COVID-19. This chain links TRBV15 with TRBJ1-5; 7 nucleotides agree with TRBD1. Sequences were obtained from peripheral blood. The CDR3 reads CATSSDRAVNQPQHF. The CDR3 DNA is TGTGCCACCAGCAGCGACAGGGCGGTGAATCAGCCCCAGCATTTT.